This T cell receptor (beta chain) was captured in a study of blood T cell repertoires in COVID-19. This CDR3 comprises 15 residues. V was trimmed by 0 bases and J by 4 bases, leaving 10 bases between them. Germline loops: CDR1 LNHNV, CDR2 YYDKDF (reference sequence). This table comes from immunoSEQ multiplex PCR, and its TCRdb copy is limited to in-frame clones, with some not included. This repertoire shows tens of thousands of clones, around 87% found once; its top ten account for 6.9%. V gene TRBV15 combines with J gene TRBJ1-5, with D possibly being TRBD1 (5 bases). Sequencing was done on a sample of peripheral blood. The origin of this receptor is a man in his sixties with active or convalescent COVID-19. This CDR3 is CATSRDNGGNQPQHF. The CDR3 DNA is TGTGCCACCAGCAGAGATAATGGGGGGAATCAGCCCCAGCATTTT. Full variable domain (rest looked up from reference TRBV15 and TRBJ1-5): DAMVIQNPRYQVTQFGKPVTLSCSQTLNHNVMYWYQQKSSQAPKLLFHYYDKDFNNEADTPDNFQSRRPNTSFCFLDIRSPGLGDTAMYLCATSRDNGGNQPQHFGDGTRLSIL.